This T cell receptor beta chain was observed in a study of Tregs in tolerant kidney transplant recipients. The nonmyeloablative bone marrow transplants came from related graft donors, with transient mixed chimerism. Unstimulated Tregs (CD4+CD25+CD127-) and CD4+CD25- non-Tregs were sorted from PBMCs. Data came from immunoSEQ multiplex PCR; TCRdb stores just in-frame clones and leaves some out. The sample carries 80,000 or so clones, around 90% recorded once. Points on this clone: What it binds is not known.

The CDR3 has 16 residues. Germline V gene sequence: CDR1 LGHNA, CDR2 YNFKEQ. The ends were cut back, 0 bases at V and 4 bases at J, with 15 bases in the middle. Whole-study results and caveats: Changing PCR primers prevented nucleotide comparison between some patients' samples.

This receptor was identified in a human patient who received a combined kidney and bone marrow transplant. The graft donor may have contributed some T cells. The sequencing used CD4+ T cells from blood (PBMCs), collected 24 months after the transplant. This chain links TRBV4-2 with TRBJ2-5, with D maybe TRBD1 (6 bases). DNA of the CDR3: TGTGCCAGCAGCCAAGATACAGGGTCTGGCCGAGAGACCCAGTACTTC. It specifies CASSQDTGSGRETQYF.